The T cell receptor beta chain described here comes from a study of Tregs in tolerant kidney transplant recipients. Study information: After B cell culture, CD4+CD8-CD25+CD127- and CD4+CD8-4-1BB+CD40L- cells were sorted. Sorting used antibodies to exclude donor cells. Study observations and caveats: Changing PCR primers prevented nucleotide comparison between some patients' samples.

Trimming took off 5 bases at V and 5 bases at J, with 9 bases between the two ends. Germline assignment: CDR1 SEHNR and CDR2 FQNEAQ (reference sequence). The CDR3 consists of 12 residues. Clones were sequenced by immunoSEQ multiplex PCR, and TCRdb holds only the in-frame ones, with some missing. In the table there are several thousand clones, nearly 90% of which are singletons. On this clone: Its antigen remains unknown.

Sample: Tregs from blood cultured with allogeneic cells, taken before the transplant. The sequence was obtained from a human patient who received a combined kidney and bone marrow transplant. This chain links TRBV7-9 with TRBJ1-1, with D tentatively TRBD1 (5 bases). CDR3 nucleotide sequence: TGTGCCAGCAGCCCCTGGGGGACTGAAGCTTTCTTT. It yields the protein CASSPWGTEAFF. The full variable domain, completed using reference TRBV7-9 and TRBJ1-1, is DTGVSQNPRHKITKRGQNVTFRCDPISEHNRLYWYRQTLGQGPEFLTYFQNEAQLEKSRLLSDRFSAERPKGSFSTLEIQRTEQGDSAMYLCASSPWGTEAFFGQGTRLTVV.